This TCR beta chain was sequenced during a study of graft-versus-host responses after intestinal transplantation (dated by TCRdb to about 2021). The study in broad terms: Recipients received multivisceral, liver-intestinal, or isolated intestinal transplants. All recipients received anti-thymocyte globulin induction followed by maintenance tacrolimus and steroids for approximately 3 years. After intestinal transplantation, graft-versus-host and host-versus-graft alloreactive T cell clones were followed in the graft, circulation and bone marrow using bulk TCR-beta CDR3 sequencing. To identify alloreactive clones, pre-transplant mixed lymphocyte reaction products were sequenced and then compared with unstimulated pre-transplant donor and recipient T cells. The cohort enrolled 20 to 30 intestinal transplant recipients including one retransplant, and a few patients lacking pretransplant specimens were excluded. Donor T cell macrochimerism was defined as a peak of at least 4% donor T cells among recipient peripheral blood mononuclear cells. Samples from a few later patients were sequenced in-house on an Illumina MiSeq with MiXCR processing rather than by the commercial service.

Receptors were amplified or captured by the immunoSEQ multiplex PCR assay. For most patients, genomic DNA was isolated using the Qiagen DNeasy Blood and Tissue Kit and was shipped frozen to Adaptive Biotechnologies for TCR sequencing. High-throughput TCR-beta CDR3 sequencing of genomic DNA from most patients was performed by Adaptive Biotechnologies. As for the authors' bioinformatics: Adaptive's ImmunoSEQ software supplied the TCR sequencing data for 15 to 20 patients, while MiXCR and VDJtools were used to process a few other patients. To correct CD4 versus CD8 sorting errors, any sequence found in both subsets at a frequency ratio below 5:1 was removed. Because the origin of CDR3 nucleotide sequences shared between donor and recipient could not be assigned, those sequences were removed. To be classed as alloreactive, a clone needed at least 2-fold expansion over unstimulated cells and a minimum CFSE-low frequency of 0.002% (template counts) or 0.001% (read counts). Clones were considered mappable if detected in sequenced pre-transplant spleen, lymph node, or MLR CFSE-low populations of the donor or recipient. The cumulative frequency of alloreactive clones was calculated as a percentage of all sequences, weighted by copy number. Drawn from immuneACCESS, this table holds only the in-frame rearrangements with V and J called that TCRdb kept. Clones are partly lost; checked studies trace under half to an unresolved V gene and leave the rest unexplained. V and J calls and clone size are copied from that table; D and trimming were computed from the DNA. The sample contains about 8,600 clones, 25% to 40% of them found a single time. Clones ranked in the top ten supply around 4.9% of the sample.

Based on its abundance in the sample, this clone is medium-sized (0.01 to 0.1%). No base quality values were provided; no much bigger clone lies one nucleotide off. From V the trimming removes 6 bases and from J it removes 6 bases, while the gene matches leave 8 bases of the junction unaccounted for. Based on the germline V gene, the CDR1 and CDR2 sequences are KGHSH and LQKENI. The CDR3 spans 15 residues, from the cysteine through the phenylalanine. Only the CDR3 part of the read is kept: 45 bases, read in frame from the first base. Sample time point, as interpreted from the label and publication: cells obtained before transplantation from donor or recipient. In the mixed lymphocyte reactions, about 200,000 CFSE-labeled pre-transplant responders were plated with about 200,000 irradiated violet-dye-labeled stimulators and cultured for approximately 6 days. Proliferating CD3+CD4+CFSE-low and CD3+CD8+CFSE-low responder cells were FACS-sorted on a BD Influx sorter after the mixed lymphocyte reaction.

Study-level results and caveats: GvH clones were detected in recipient bone marrow, and some of these GvH clones were observed earlier in ileal mucosa or blood, consistent with an intestinal mucosal origin. The conclusions were limited by the relatively low number and heterogeneity of the intestinal transplant patients. In patients with donor T cell macrochimerism, the allografts had high GvH to HvG T cell clonal ratios. Early after transplant, declines in HvG clones were associated with peak levels of circulating GvH clones.

Sequencing used alloreactive CD4+ T cells from a mixed lymphocyte reaction culture, obtained before intestinal transplant. The cell subset or site label of this sample denotes: CFSE-low proliferating T cells sorted from approximately 6-day pre-transplant mixed lymphocyte reaction (GvH or HvG direction). This chain is built from TRBV18 and TRBJ2-1, with 10 bases in between that match TRBD2. The TCR sequence derives from a human patient who received an intestinal transplant. The DNA reads as follows: TGTGCCAGCTCCCTCGGCGTAGCGGGAGGCAATGAGCAGTTCTTC. Translated, this is CASSLGVAGGNEQFF. Reference TRBV18 and TRBJ2-1 proteins supply the regions before and after the CDR3; the full variable domain is: NAGVMQNPRHLVRRRGQEARLRCSPMKGHSHVYWYRQLPEEGLKFMVYLQKENIIDESGMPKERFSAEFPKEGPSILRIQQVVRGDSAAYFCASSLGVAGGNEQFFGPGTRLTVL.